What follows is one TCR beta chain and its context. This specimen comes from a study of control samples from healthy donors and cancer patients. Some clones are missing from TCRdb's copy, which holds only in-frame ones; the method was immunoSEQ multiplex PCR. The sample lists over 25,000 clones, approximately 87% seen once, with about 1.6% in the top ten. This receptor was obtained from a woman between 40 and 55 years old with lung cancer. The sample consisted of PBMCs.

The CDR3 reads CASSFRDRNNEQFF. CDR3 nucleotide sequence: TGTGCCAGCAGTTTCCGGGACAGGAACAATGAGCAGTTCTTC. The gene calls are TRBV27 and TRBJ2-1; 8 bases agree with TRBD1. V lost 3 bases and J lost 5; bases outside the gene matches: 3. Per the germline V gene, CDR1 is MNHEY and CDR2 is SMNVEV (reference sequence). The CDR3 is 14 residues long.